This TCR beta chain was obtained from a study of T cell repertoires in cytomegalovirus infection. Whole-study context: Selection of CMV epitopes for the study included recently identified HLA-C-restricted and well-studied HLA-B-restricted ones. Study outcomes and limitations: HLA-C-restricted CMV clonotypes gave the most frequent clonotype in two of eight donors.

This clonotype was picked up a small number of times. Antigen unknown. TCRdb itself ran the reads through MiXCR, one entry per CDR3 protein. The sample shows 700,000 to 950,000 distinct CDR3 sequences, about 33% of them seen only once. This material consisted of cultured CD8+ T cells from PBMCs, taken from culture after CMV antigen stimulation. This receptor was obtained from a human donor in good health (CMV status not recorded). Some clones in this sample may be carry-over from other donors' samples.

The CDR3 coding sequence is TGTGCCAGCAGCTCCGGGACGGATGAAAAACTGTTTTTT. This translates into CASSSGTDEKLFF. V and J are TRBV5-5 and TRBJ1-4, with TRBD1 as a possible D gene (5 bases). Trimming shortened V by 3 bases and J by 6 bases, and 9 bases separated the two germline ends. The V gene's germline CDR1 is SGHKS and CDR2 YYEKEE (reference sequence). The CDR3 is 13 amino acids. Full variable domain (rest looked up from reference TRBV5-5 and TRBJ1-4): DAGVTQSPTHLIKTRGQQVTLRCSPISGHKSVSWYQQVLGQGPQFIFQYYEKEERGRGNFPDRFSARQFPNYSSELNVNALLLGDSALYLCASSSGTDEKLFFGSGTQLSVL.